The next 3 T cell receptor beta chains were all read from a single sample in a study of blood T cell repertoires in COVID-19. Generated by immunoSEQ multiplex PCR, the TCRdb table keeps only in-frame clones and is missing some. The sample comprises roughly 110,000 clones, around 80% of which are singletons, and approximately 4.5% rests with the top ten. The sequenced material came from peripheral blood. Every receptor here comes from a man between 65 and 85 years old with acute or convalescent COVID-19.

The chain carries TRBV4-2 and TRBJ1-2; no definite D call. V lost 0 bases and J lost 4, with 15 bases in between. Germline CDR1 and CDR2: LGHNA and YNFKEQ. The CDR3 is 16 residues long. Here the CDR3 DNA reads TGTGCCAGCAGCCAAGAGAGGCACATTACTGCCTATGGCTACACCTTC. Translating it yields CASSQERHITAYGYTF.

The CDR3 DNA reads TGCAGTACCGACATGAACTATGGCTACACCTTC. This codes for CSTDMNYGYTF. The J gene is TRBJ1-2, the V gene TRBV20-1; no reliable D call. CDR3 length: 11 residues. V lost 8 bases and J lost 2, with 9 bases in between. Germline V gene lookup returns CDR1 DFQATT and CDR2 SNEGSKA (reference sequence).

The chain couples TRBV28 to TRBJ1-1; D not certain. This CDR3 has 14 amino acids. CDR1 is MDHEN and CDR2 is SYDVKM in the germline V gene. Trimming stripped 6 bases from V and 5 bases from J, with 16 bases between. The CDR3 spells CASRPRRERTEAFF. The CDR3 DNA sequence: TGTGCCAGCAGGCCCCGAAGGGAGCGGACTGAAGCTTTCTTT.